The following is a TCR beta chain sequence with its context. The antigen it binds to is not known. Per-base qualities were not stored, and no clone one base away is much larger. The cohort consisted of 666 healthy bone marrow donors. Cohort members were all nominally healthy when sampled, although unrecorded immune exposures were likely present. The donor tested CMV seropositive, placing the donor among the approximately 290 seropositive members of the cohort. Each donor provided a peripheral blood sample, and peripheral blood mononuclear cells were used for TCR beta sequencing. Genomic DNA was extracted from the blood cell samples with the Qiagen DNeasy Blood Extraction Kit. Reading the germline V gene gives CDR1 MNHEY and CDR2 SVGAGI. From the cysteine through the phenylalanine, the CDR3 covers 14 amino acids. The read is trimmed to its CDR3 DNA, 42 bases read in frame from base 1. The junction shows trimming of 2 bases on V and 7 bases on J, plus 11 bases between the germline ends.

Preparation of the library involved the immunoSEQ multiplex PCR assay. A mixture of 60 forward primers for TCR Vbeta segments and 13 reverse primers for TCR Jbeta segments was used in the multiplex PCR. The CDR3 region of rearranged TCR beta genes was amplified from genomic DNA by a multiplex PCR assay. On the Illumina HiSeq System, the amplified TCR beta libraries were sequenced as 87-base-pair reads. The original methods were these. Across the 600 to 700 repertoires, a later analysis counted about 81 million unique TCR beta chains, roughly 11 million of which were shared by at least two donors. Raw reads were error-corrected and collapsed into unique sequences by a nearest-neighbor algorithm in which closely related sequences were merged to remove PCR and sequencing errors. To assign V, D and J gene segments, CDR3 sequences were aligned to IMGT reference sequences. Each retained sequence needed at least a six-nucleotide match to both a V gene segment and a J gene segment. A rearrangement was called productive if the CDR3 had no stop codons and remained in frame with V and J, and every other rearrangement was called non-productive. Following IMGT convention, CDR3 was defined as the stretch from the second conserved V-encoded cysteine up to the conserved J-encoded phenylalanine. The earlier analysis of around 640 of the donors excluded sequences that lacked an unambiguous match to a single V gene segment. In an earlier analysis of several hundred of the donors, a V segment was called functional when productive rearrangements were above 56.7%, and segregating when the standard deviation between donors exceeded 5%. A statistical classification framework was built to diagnose cytomegalovirus status from the catalog of TCR beta chain sequences. V and J gene assignment, in a later analysis, came from comparing TCR nucleotide sequences with IMGT/GENE-DB human TR gene sequences. Using the TCRdist pipeline, a later analysis assigned CDR3 sequences along with most-parsimonious VDJ recombination scenarios. In a later analysis, every TCR beta chain was defined by the combination of its CDR3 amino acid sequence and its V-gene family, and reads without a unique V-gene family were dropped. To address suspected cross-contamination and a sequencing artifact, a later analysis removed under 600 highly shared, low-generation-probability nucleotide sequences. In a later analysis, a clonal expansion index was calculated for each public chain from normalized within-repertoire ranks of inferred template counts. Generation probabilities in a later analysis came from a VDJ recombination model fitted to out-of-frame rearrangements, and those results were checked against IGoR. In a later analysis, hypergeometric tests were used to score TCR-TCR, TCR-HLA and TCR-CMV co-occurrence, with a repertoire-size bias correction applied to TCR pairs. In a later analysis, false discovery rates were estimated by permuting HLA or CMV assignments 20 times. A later analysis grouped co-occurring TCRs with DBSCAN, adding TCRdist sequence similarity when clustering within HLA-allele-positive subsets. For co-occurrence clustering, repertoires with fewer than 30,000 or more than 120,000 public chains were excluded, along with several repertoires with anomalous nucleotide sharing. TCRdb mirrors the immuneACCESS table, restricted to in-frame sequences. Some clones are absent from its copies; in checked studies, under half trace to an unresolved V gene, and the reason for the others is unknown. V and J calls plus clone size are reproduced from that table; the DNA served to infer D and trimming. In all, the sample holds more than 150,000 clones, and around 85% of those were seen once. The top ten clones comprise approximately 1.3% of the sample.

This sample was taken from a study of cytomegalovirus exposure and HLA in healthy donors (dated by TCRdb to 2015 to 2018). Turning to the overall study: An earlier analysis of several hundred of the donors reported 250 to 300 Gb of sequence data and 117 million unique TCR beta sequences obtained from around 180 million T cells. Class I and class II HLA loci were covered by the typing at four-digit resolution. The genetic ancestry cluster associated with self-reported Caucasian donors included over 65% of the roughly 400 genotyped donors. Roughly 300 gigabases of sequencing data and around 80 million unique TCR sequences made up an early release that covered 500 to 700 HLA-typed donors. The number of typed donors differed by locus: 629-630 for A, B, C, DRB1 and DQB1; 500 to 550 for DQA1; fewer than 610 for DPA1; and around 490 for DPB1. The aim of the study was to test whether cataloging public T cell receptors could identify signatures of past pathogen exposure. Alongside the repertoire data, information on donor age, sex, ethnicity and CMV serostatus was compiled. All discovery cohort repertoires had been generated on a single sequencing platform. On average, roughly 240,000 unique TCR beta nucleotide sequences were sequenced per donor among a few hundred genotyped donors of the cohort, with about 17% of those sequences being non-productive. In a later genetic analysis, genome-wide SNP genotypes for about three fifths of the 666 donors were used, and that subset was treated as a discovery cohort. Four or five DR-DQ haplotypes were treated as single units for association and clustering because of strong linkage in the cohort. A separate validation cohort of approximately 130 different subjects was used in addition to the 666-subject first cohort. High-throughput TCR immunosequencing, statistical association of individual TCRs with disease status, and machine learning were combined to predict cytomegalovirus infection status. To study patterns of TCR occurrence, a later analysis re-analyzed previously published TCR beta repertoires from 666 donors and added high-resolution HLA genotyping. The study profiled the T cell repertoires of under 700 subjects by immunosequencing and related them to cytomegalovirus serostatus. An earlier analysis of approximately 580 of the donors used high-throughput TCR beta sequencing to judge whether each TCR beta V gene segment behaved as functional or pseudogenic. In the later analysis, no new phenotypic data were used to find candidate immune exposures; instead, reliance was placed on TCR beta sequences and their occurrence across donors. The paper as a whole reports these results and caveats: Compared with equally common non-associated chains, HLA-associated TCR beta chains in a later analysis were more clonally expanded and had lower generation probabilities. A group of highly shared sequence variants was considered likely to be a technical artifact of the sequencing pipeline. Assigning TCR associations to individual alleles was difficult when HLA alleles, especially DR and DQ, strongly co-occurred. Only TCR beta chains were sequenced in this cohort, and the absence of alpha or paired-chain data limited detectable features. A few of the identified cytomegalovirus-associated TCR beta chains were confirmed in vitro to be specific for cytomegalovirus antigens. Sequencing depth was assumed to be roughly uniform across donors in the presence/absence analyses, though that assumption may not hold. A later analysis associated around 16,000 TCR beta sequences with specific HLA alleles at a false discovery rate of 0.05. In a later analysis, TCR association rates were found to vary across HLA loci, with the most associated TCRs seen for DRB1 alleles and the fewest for HLA-C alleles. In a later genetic analysis, a missense DCLRE1C variant was associated with V-gene and J-gene trimming of TCR beta chains, and the association was replicated in an independent cohort. According to a later analysis, most CMV-associated TCR beta chains appeared to be HLA-restricted, and the HLA associations seemed to be driven largely by CMV exposure. A further reported finding was that TCR beta sequences accurately predicted the HLA-A and HLA-B alleles for most subjects in the first cohort. The authors suggested that the approach could potentially be generalized to other disease states and immunological phenotypes. Cytomegalovirus status was reported to be diagnosed by the classifier with high specificity and sensitivity in both the original and validation cohorts. CMV serostatus was the only immune exposure information available for the cohort. In the study, approximately 160 TCR beta chains were listed as associated with cytomegalovirus. While some public TCRs were present in many individuals, most TCR sequences turned up only very rarely across donors. Several of the top co-occurrence clusters appeared to be linked to parvovirus B19, influenza, CMV and Epstein-Barr virus, according to a later analysis. Compared with the 666-donor mean, donors in an Asian-associated ancestry cluster had fewer N-insertions in productive TCRs, according to a later genetic analysis. About 15 rarely observed V segments, including chromosome 9 orphons, were excluded from the earlier analysis of 550 to 700 of the donors because counts were too low. Because the 87-base-pair reads could not distinguish some IMGT-functional V segments, including TRBV6-2 and TRBV6-3, those segments were excluded. Because some donors lacked HLA typing at each locus, the association tests relied only on the typed subset. Linkage disequilibrium might explain the correlated functional status among segregating V segments, but an unknown experimental factor could not be excluded. In an earlier analysis of some 500 of the donors, most TCR beta V segments were observed in productive rearrangements about 90% or about 30% of the time, broadly matching IMGT annotations.

The chain is assembled from TRBV6-5 and TRBJ1-4, with TRBD1 perhaps the D gene, on 5 matching bases. The clonotype was recovered from a man aged 50 to 59 in good health and CMV-seropositive. The source material was PBMCs. The sequence in DNA is TGTGCCAGCAGTTACGGAGGGACGGGTGAAAAACTGTTTTTT. This yields the protein CASSYGGTGEKLFF.